The sequence of this T cell receptor (beta chain) was determined in a study of T cell responses to AZD1222 COVID-19 vaccine. Regarding the study as a whole: Spike was spanned by vaccine-associated CD4 TCRs, with dominance at 160-218 and 743-854.

CDR3 length equals 14 residues. Trimming left V 0 bases short and J 5 bases short, with 10 bases between. The germline gives CDR1 LGHDT, CDR2 YNNKEL (reference sequence). The assay was immunoSEQ multiplex PCR, and TCRdb's table has in-frame clones only and misses some. The data show more than 150,000 clones, with about 93% seen just once and approximately 1.8% held by the top ten. As for this clone: The antigen is not known.

The sequence was obtained from an adult who received the AZD1222 COVID-19 vaccine. This chain uses TRBV3-1 (or the pseudogene TRBV3-2) with TRBJ1-2; D not certain. Here the sequenced sample was peripheral blood, taken 28 days after the second AZD1222 dose. CDR3 sequence (DNA): TGTGCCAGCAGCCAAGAGGGTGGCGTTTATGGCTACACCTTC. It encodes CASSQEGGVYGYTF.